This TCR beta chain was retrieved from a study of response to subunit inactivated influenza vaccine (dated by TCRdb to 2017 to 2018). A note on the overall study: To follow how T cells responded to a trivalent subunit inactivated influenza vaccine, the researchers relied on deep quantitative profiling of the T cell receptor repertoire. Findings and caveats that apply to the study as a whole: The authors suggested that each seasonal influenza vaccination may recruit only a limited number of new T cells.

The library was produced with RT-PCR. The data were produced on an Illumina HiSeq 2500. Clones were called with MiXCR by TCRdb after fastp trimmed the public reads at Q25, and only in-frame beta chains were retained. Every entry covers one CDR3 protein and lists the most common genes and DNA from its rows. The sample table records roughly 570,000 distinct CDR3 sequences; roughly 13% of these occur just once. About an eighth of the sample goes to the ten largest clones. After removal of 3 bases from V and 4 bases from J, the junction retains 8 bases not matched to a gene. From the cysteine through the phenylalanine, the CDR3 covers 15 amino acids. Of the read, only the CDR3 DNA is kept; its 45 bases are in frame from base 1. According to the germline V gene, CDR1 reads SGHTA and CDR2 reads FQGNSA. Remarks on this clonotype: There is no known antigen for this receptor. The sample holds no much larger clone one base away, and base qualities are not on file.

This specimen's time point label, interpreted: approximately 40 days after influenza vaccine administration. The sequence is built from TRBV7-2 and TRBJ2-5, and TRBD1 aligns with 7 junction nucleotides. The origin of this receptor is a man between 45 and 60 years old who received an inactivated influenza vaccine. Donor details come from another sample of the same person, matched by shared clones. The sample consisted of PBMCs from blood, taken roughly 46 days after vaccination. The DNA sequence follows: TGTGCCAGCAGCTTCCAAGGACAGGAGCGAGAGACCCAGTACTTC. Its protein product is CASSFQGQERETQYF.